One sample yielded the 21 T cell receptor beta chains listed below, sequenced in a study of blood T cell repertoires in COVID-19. Only in-frame clones appear in the TCRdb table, and some are missing; sequencing was by immunoSEQ multiplex PCR. The sample has around 270,000 clones; 80% to 90% are singletons. Sequenced input: PBMCs or T cells enriched from blood (not recorded which). The receptor set was obtained from a woman under 40 who had recovered from COVID-19.

This chain connects TRBV5-4 to TRBJ2-7, with a weak D call TRBD1 (6 bases). Germline V gene sequence: CDR1 SGHNT, CDR2 YYREEE (reference sequence). V shed 0 bases and J shed 2 bases, with 9 bases lying between them. This CDR3 comprises 14 residues. The CDR3 DNA follows: TGTGCCAGCAGCTTGGCAGGACAGACCTACGAGCAGTACTTC. As protein: CASSLAGQTYEQYF.

This clone was observed a handful of times. The CDR3 loop reads CSVGSQGRAEAFF. CDR3 sequence (DNA): TGCAGCGTTGGGTCGCAGGGAAGGGCTGAAGCTTTCTTT. The V gene is TRBV29-1, the J gene TRBJ1-1; weak D call: TRBD1 (5 bases). Trimming took off 4 bases at V and 6 bases at J, with 15 bases between the two ends. Germline assignment: CDR1 SQVTM and CDR2 ANQGSEA. This CDR3 has 13 amino acids.

This clone was observed a few times. The rearrangement joins TRBV25-1 to TRBJ2-7, with 7 bases lining up with TRBD2. Trimming at V came to 0 bases and at J to 3 bases, leaving 11 bases not matched to a gene. Germline V gene data show CDR1 as MGHDK and CDR2 as SYGVNS. This CDR3 has 17 amino acids. This CDR3 reads CASSEYGSTGGIYEQYF. The CDR3 nucleotides are TGTGCCAGCAGTGAATATGGTTCTACGGGAGGTATCTACGAGCAGTACTTC.

V gene TRBV7-6 combines with J gene TRBJ2-7; 11 bases agree with TRBD1. The V and J ends lost 2 bases and 3 bases, in that order; junction bases with no gene match: 12. The germline V gene has CDR1 SGHVS and CDR2 FNYEAQ. The CDR3 totals 18 residues. The CDR3 DNA reads TGTGCCAGCAGCTTAAGGCTCGGACAGGGGGCGAAGGACTACGAGCAGTACTTC. Translating it yields CASSLRLGQGAKDYEQYF.

This clone occurred a few times. V and J are TRBV4-1 and TRBJ2-1; D remains ambiguous. V gave up 1 base and J gave up 4 bases, with 11 bases separating them. Germline V gene data show CDR1 as MGHRA and CDR2 as YSYEKL. This CDR3 has 15 amino acids. The CDR3 region has the DNA TGCGCCAGCAGCCAAGGCCAGATGGAGTACAATGAGCAGTTCTTC. Protein: CASSQGQMEYNEQFF.

The chain combines TRBV25-1 with TRBJ1-4; 7 nucleotides match TRBD1. V was clipped by 1 base and J by 5 bases; unmatched bases: 7. CDR1 is MGHDK and CDR2 is SYGVNS in the germline V gene. The CDR3 contains 16 residues. The CDR3 DNA sequence: TGTGCCAGCAGTGAATTAGGGGGACAGTTCAATGAAAAACTGTTTTTT. The encoded protein is CASSELGGQFNEKLFF. Full variable domain (rest looked up from reference TRBV25-1 and TRBJ1-4): EADIYQTPRYLVIGTGKKITLECSQTMGHDKMYWYQQDPGMELHLIHYSYGVNSTEKGDLSSESTVSRIRTEHFPLTLESARPSHTSQYLCASSELGGQFNEKLFFGSGTQLSVL.

The chain joins TRBV24-1 to TRBJ1-2, with TRBD1 identical over 9 bases. V trimming: 4 bases; J trimming: 4 bases; junction bases outside the gene matches: 0. Germline V gene lookup returns CDR1 KGHDR and CDR2 SFDVKD. The length of the CDR3 is 13 residues. In DNA, the CDR3 is TGTGCCACCAGTGAGGGACAGGGCTATGGCTACACCTTC. It yields the protein CATSEGQGYGYTF.

As to this clone: Other DNA variants within this sample encode the same CDR3. CDR3 in amino acids: CASSLNRGPTNSYEQYF. The CDR3 DNA reads TGTGCCAGCAGTTTGAACAGGGGACCAACCAATTCCTACGAGCAGTACTTC. This chain connects TRBV27 to TRBJ2-7, with 7 positions matching TRBD1. CDR1 and CDR2 from the germline V gene are MNHEY and SMNVEV (reference sequence). The ends lost 3 bases at V and 1 base at J; junction bases unmatched: 12. The CDR3 has 17 amino acids.

The V and J genes are TRBV6-5 and TRBJ1-5, with D maybe TRBD1 (5 bases). The germline V gene has CDR1 MNHEY and CDR2 SVGAGI. The V end lost 6 bases, the J end lost 7 bases, and 19 bases lay between the germline ends. The CDR3 is made up of 15 amino acids. For the CDR3, the DNA is TGTGCCAGCAGCCCCGGAAGGGGAAAGTTCCAGCCCCAGCATTTT. Its protein product is CASSPGRGKFQPQHF.

The chain recombines TRBV30 with TRBJ1-3, with D maybe TRBD1 (5 bases). Trimming left V 5 bases short and J 4 bases short, with 12 bases between. Germline V lookup: CDR1 GTSNPN, CDR2 SVGIG (reference sequence). There are 13 residues in the CDR3. In DNA, the CDR3 is TGTGCCTGGGAGCGAAAGGGGGGAAACACCATATATTTT. Protein sequence: CAWERKGGNTIYF.

The sample holds one count of this clone. Its ends do not fully match the called genes, so a read error is possible. The chain joins TRBV6-1 to TRBJ2-2, with D perhaps TRBD2 (6 bases). The CDR3 totals 14 residues. CDR1 is MNHNS and CDR2 is SASEGT in the germline V gene. The CDR3 is CASSENPNDGGLFF. The CDR3 DNA reads as TGTGCCAGCAGTGAAAATCCGAACGACGGGGGGCTGTTTTTT.

The chain combines TRBV15 with TRBJ2-4; 8 nucleotides agree with TRBD1. The CDR3 spans 17 residues. V shed 1 base, J shed 3 bases, and the junction held 8 bases outside the gene matches. Germline V gene sequence: CDR1 LNHNV, CDR2 YYDKDF (reference sequence). The CDR3 loop is CATSRALGTGDKNIQYF. As DNA, the CDR3 is TGTGCCACCAGCAGAGCTCTCGGGACAGGAGACAAAAACATTCAGTACTTC.

V usage is TRBV5-5 and J usage is TRBJ2-5; D possibly corresponds to TRBD2 (6 bases). Per germline, CDR1 SGHKS and CDR2 YYEKEE (reference sequence). V lost 0 bases to trimming and J lost 5 bases, with 17 bases between them. This CDR3 contains 16 residues. In nucleotides, the CDR3 is TGTGCCAGCAGCTTGGAGGTCGGGGGTCCTAGGGAGACCCAGTACTTC. It translates to CASSLEVGGPRETQYF.

This chain joins TRBV23-1 and TRBJ2-7, with 7 bases matching TRBD2. TRBV23-1 is treated as an ORF (open reading frame) with a function not yet certain. The CDR3 contains 14 residues. The J segment lost 3 bases and the V segment lost 7 bases, leaving 9 bases of the junction unmatched. The CDR3 protein is CASIRGEGYYEQYF. CDR3 DNA: TGCGCCAGCATTCGCGGGGAGGGGTACTACGAGCAGTACTTC.

This chain uses TRBV25-1 with TRBJ2-7; maybe TRBD2 (5 bases). Germline V CDR1 and CDR2: MGHDK, SYGVNS. The CDR3 contains 12 residues. Trimming pared 6 bases from V and 3 bases from J, leaving 9 bases between. In nucleotides, the CDR3 is TGTGCCAGCAGGGCCGGGGTCTACGAGCAGTACTTC. Translation gives CASRAGVYEQYF.

There are a few counts of this clone. The CDR3 bases are TGTGCCAGCAGCTTACTGGGGAGGTCAGACGAAAAACTGTTTTTT. Its protein is CASSLLGRSDEKLFF. The chain has TRBV7-6 and TRBJ1-4; no clear D. V was shortened by 2 bases and J by 8 bases, with 15 bases between the two germline ends. Germline CDR1 reads SGHVS; CDR2 reads FNYEAQ. CDR3 length equals 15 residues. Full variable domain (rest looked up from reference TRBV7-6 and TRBJ1-4): GAGVSQSPRYKVTKRGQDVALRCDPISGHVSLYWYRQALGQGPEFLTYFNYEAQQDKSGLPNDRFSAERPEGSISTLTIQRTEQRDSAMYRCASSLLGRSDEKLFFGSGTQLSVL.

This chain joins TRBV7-2 and TRBJ2-1, with TRBD2 matching 10 bases. J was trimmed by 5 bases and V by 3 bases; bases with no gene match: 7. The V gene's germline CDR1 is SGHTA and CDR2 FQGNSA. The CDR3 spans 16 residues. As DNA, the CDR3 is TGTGCCAGCAGCTTCCCCACTAGCGGGGCCAACAATGAGCAGTTCTTC. Translated: CASSFPTSGANNEQFF.

In this sample, this clone turned up a few times. The CDR3 bases are TGCGCCAGCAGCTTGCTAGACAGGGTTGAGCAGTTCTTC. This sequence encodes CASSLLDRVEQFF. The chain is built from TRBV5-1 and TRBJ2-1; TRBD1 matches at 7 bases. The germline CDR1 and CDR2 sequences are SGHRS and YFSETQ. The CDR3 is 13 residues long. Trimming at V came to 1 base and at J to 9 bases, leaving 4 bases not matched to a gene.

This clone has a single count. The V gene is TRBV2, the J gene TRBJ2-7, with 7 bases identical to TRBD1. In germline, CDR1 is SNHLY, CDR2 FYNNEI. The CDR3 consists of 14 residues. J gave up 0 bases and V 7 bases, and 6 bases lay outside the gene matches. The CDR3 sequence is CASNPGQSSYEQYF. CDR3 bases: TGTGCCAGCAATCCGGGACAGAGCTCCTACGAGCAGTACTTC.

The V and J genes are TRBV28 and TRBJ1-1; unclear D gene. Trimming pared 3 bases from V and 0 bases from J, leaving 11 bases between. The CDR3 extends over 15 amino acids. Germline values: CDR1 MDHEN, CDR2 SYDVKM. The chain's CDR3 is CASSLRALMNTEAFF. In DNA form, the CDR3 reads TGTGCCAGCAGTTTGAGGGCCCTGATGAACACTGAAGCTTTCTTT.

This clone was seen once. The rearrangement joins TRBV10-3 to TRBJ1-2, with 7 positions matching TRBD1. The ends lost 6 bases at V and 4 bases at J; junction bases unmatched: 14. CDR1 and CDR2 (germline): ENHRY, SYGVKD. The CDR3 runs to 16 residues. The CDR3 here is CAIRIQGPGESYGYTF. Written as DNA, the CDR3 is TGTGCCATCAGGATACAGGGGCCCGGGGAGAGCTATGGCTACACCTTC.